This T cell receptor (beta chain) emerged from a study of shared clonotypes between healthy human individuals. Study-level results: Sampling involved blood alone; tissue repertoires likely differ.

As concerns this clone: Its antigen is unknown.

Data came from immunoSEQ multiplex PCR; TCRdb stores just in-frame clones and leaves some out. The sample contains some 1,900,000 clones, about 95% of which appear only once. The naive CD8 fraction comprised CD45RO-negative cells positively selected for CCR7 and excluded terminally differentiated effector memory CD45RA+ cells. Within Nashville, Tennessee resided all donors, each a Caucasian adult. This TCR was recovered from a man in his late teens or twenties in good health. Material: naive CD8+ T cells sorted from blood.

CDR3 sequence (DNA): TGCAGCGTTGAAGACCCCCCCGAGCAGTACTTC. Residues: CSVEDPPEQYF. The chain combines TRBV29-1 with TRBJ2-7; D is unclear. Germline V lookup: CDR1 SQVTM, CDR2 ANQGSEA. The CDR3 totals 11 residues. Trimming left V 0 bases short and J 6 bases short, with 6 bases between.